These 8 T cell receptor beta chains were all obtained from the same sample, sequenced in a study of control samples from healthy donors and cancer patients. Produced via immunoSEQ multiplex PCR; TCRdb's table is partial and in-frame only. The sample lists approximately 120,000 clones, roughly 90% seen once, with 15% to 20% in the top ten. The sample comprised blood. The receptors shown here come from a woman aged 45 to 65 in good health.

V usage is TRBV6-6 and J usage is TRBJ1-3; D remains ambiguous. Trimming cost V 9 bases and J 6 bases, with 9 bases left between them. In germline, CDR1 is MNHNY, CDR2 SVGAGI (reference sequence). The CDR3 is 11 amino acids. The CDR3 sequence: CASGRENTIYF. As DNA, the CDR3 is TGTGCCAGTGGGAGGGAAAACACCATATATTTT.

The V call is TRBV6-6, the J call TRBJ2-1; TRBD2 agrees at 11 bases. The trim removed 7 bases at V and 5 bases at J, leaving 4 bases unmatched. The CDR3 sequence is 14 residues long. Germline lookup yields CDR1 MNHNY and CDR2 SVGAGI (reference sequence). CDR3 sequence (DNA): TGTGCCAGCATAGGGACTAGCGGAAACAATGAGCAGTTCTTC. Translating gives CASIGTSGNNEQFF.

J is TRBJ2-5 and V is TRBV5-4; perhaps D is TRBD1 or TRBD2 (5 bases each). CDR1 and CDR2 (germline): SGHNT, YYREEE (reference sequence). The CDR3 has 15 residues. V lost 2 bases to trimming and J lost 3 bases, with 14 bases between them. Written as DNA, the CDR3 is TGTGCCAGCAGCTTAGGGGCGGCAGCGGAAGAGACCCAGTACTTC. It translates to CASSLGAAAEETQYF.

A few counts support this clone. The rearrangement uses TRBV7-2 and TRBJ2-7; D possibly corresponds to TRBD1 (6 bases). V was cut by 5 bases and J by 9 bases, with 14 bases left in between. CDR1 and CDR2 (germline): SGHTA, FQGNSA. CDR3 length equals 12 residues. For the CDR3, the DNA is TGTGCCAGCAGCATGGACAGCCGAGCGCAGTACTTC. It specifies CASSMDSRAQYF.

The genes are TRBV4-1 and TRBJ1-1, with D possibly matching TRBD1 (6 bases). The CDR3 spans 15 residues. Germline lookup yields CDR1 MGHRA and CDR2 YSYEKL. Trimming took off 0 bases at V and 4 bases at J, with 12 bases between the two ends. CDR3 amino acids: CASSQEGQGLTEAFF. Here the CDR3 DNA reads TGCGCCAGCAGCCAAGAGGGGCAGGGGCTCACTGAAGCTTTCTTT.

The chain combines TRBV6-2 or TRBV6-3 with TRBJ2-1; 7 bases line up with TRBD2. V dropped 2 bases and J dropped 5; count of bases not matched to a gene: 6. The germline V gene has CDR1 MNHEY and CDR2 SVGEGT. This CDR3 is built from 15 residues. For the CDR3, the DNA is TGTGCCAGCAGTTACCTTGCGGGAGCTGACAATGAGCAGTTCTTC. Its protein is CASSYLAGADNEQFF.

V and J are TRBV10-2 and TRBJ1-6; D gene ambiguous. From germline, CDR1 is WSHSY and CDR2 SAAADI. With 9 bases removed from V and 8 bases from J, the gap between germline ends came to 14 bases. The CDR3 is made up of 13 amino acids. The CDR3 region is CASSSQQDSPLHF. The DNA for the CDR3 is TGCGCCAGTTCTTCTCAGCAAGATTCACCCCTCCACTTT.

The chain couples TRBV27 to TRBJ1-1; D not certain. Deletions cut 2 bases from V and 11 bases from J, with 15 bases between. The CDR3 extends over 13 amino acids. Germline V CDR1 and CDR2: MNHEY, SMNVEV (reference sequence). CDR3: CASSLILSGDAFF. The CDR3 bases are TGTGCCAGCAGTTTAATTTTGTCAGGAGACGCTTTCTTT.